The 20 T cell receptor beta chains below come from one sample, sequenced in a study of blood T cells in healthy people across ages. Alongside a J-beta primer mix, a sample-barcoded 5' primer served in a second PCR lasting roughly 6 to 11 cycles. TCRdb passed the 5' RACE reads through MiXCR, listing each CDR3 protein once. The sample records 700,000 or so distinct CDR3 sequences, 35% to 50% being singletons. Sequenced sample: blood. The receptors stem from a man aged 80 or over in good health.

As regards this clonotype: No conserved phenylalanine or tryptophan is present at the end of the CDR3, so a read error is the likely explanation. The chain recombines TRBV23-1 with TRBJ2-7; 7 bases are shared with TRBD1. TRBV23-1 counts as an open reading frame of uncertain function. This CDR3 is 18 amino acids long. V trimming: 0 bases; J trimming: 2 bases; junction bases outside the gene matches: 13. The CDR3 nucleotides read TGCGCCAGCAGTCAATCCCGAGACGGGGCAGGGGGAACCTACGAGCAGTACCTC. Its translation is CASSQSRDGAGGTYEQYL.

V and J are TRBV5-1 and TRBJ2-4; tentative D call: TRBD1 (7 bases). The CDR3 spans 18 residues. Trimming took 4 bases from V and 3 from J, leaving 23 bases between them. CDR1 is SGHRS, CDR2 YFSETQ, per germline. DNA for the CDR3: TGCGCCAGCAGCCAAAGGGGACAGTCAGGCGGGGTCAAAAACATTCAGTACTTC. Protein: CASSQRGQSGGVKNIQYF.

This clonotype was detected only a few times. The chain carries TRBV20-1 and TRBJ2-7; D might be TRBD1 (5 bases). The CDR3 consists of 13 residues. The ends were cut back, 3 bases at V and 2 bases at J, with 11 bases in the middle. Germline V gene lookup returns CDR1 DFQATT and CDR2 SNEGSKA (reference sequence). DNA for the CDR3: TGCAGTGCTAGTACAGGCTTGACCTACGAGCAGTACTTC. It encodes CSASTGLTYEQYF.

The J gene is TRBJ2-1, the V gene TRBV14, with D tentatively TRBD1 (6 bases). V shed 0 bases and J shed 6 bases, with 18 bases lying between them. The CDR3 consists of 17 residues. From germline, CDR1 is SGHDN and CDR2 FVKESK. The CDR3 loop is CASSQEWGHQGSNEQFF. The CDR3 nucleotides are TGTGCCAGCAGCCAAGAATGGGGGCATCAGGGGTCCAATGAGCAGTTCTTC.

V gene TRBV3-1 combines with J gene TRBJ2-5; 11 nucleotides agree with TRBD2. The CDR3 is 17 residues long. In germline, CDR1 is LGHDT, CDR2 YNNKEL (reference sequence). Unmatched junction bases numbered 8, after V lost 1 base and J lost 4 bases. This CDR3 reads CASSQAGRLAGLETQYF. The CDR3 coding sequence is TGTGCCAGCAGCCAAGCGGGGCGACTAGCGGGACTAGAGACCCAGTACTTC.

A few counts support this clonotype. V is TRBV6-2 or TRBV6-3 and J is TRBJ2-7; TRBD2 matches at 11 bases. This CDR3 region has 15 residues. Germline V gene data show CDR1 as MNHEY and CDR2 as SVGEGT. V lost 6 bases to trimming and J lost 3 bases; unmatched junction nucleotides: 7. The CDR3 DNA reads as TGTGCCAGCAGCTCCCTAGGACTAGCGGGCTACGAGCAGTACTTC. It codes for CASSSLGLAGYEQYF.

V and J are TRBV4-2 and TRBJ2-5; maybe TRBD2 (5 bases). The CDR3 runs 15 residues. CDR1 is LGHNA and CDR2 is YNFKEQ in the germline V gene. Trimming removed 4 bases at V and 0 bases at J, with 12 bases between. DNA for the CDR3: TGTGCCAGCAGCCGTTCTAGCCAGTACCAAGAGACCCAGTACTTC. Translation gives CASSRSSQYQETQYF.

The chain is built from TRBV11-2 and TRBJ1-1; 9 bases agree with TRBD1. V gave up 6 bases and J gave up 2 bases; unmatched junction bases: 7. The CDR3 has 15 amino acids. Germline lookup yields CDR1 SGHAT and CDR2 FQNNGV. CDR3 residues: CASRQGAVPNTEAFF. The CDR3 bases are TGTGCCAGCAGACAGGGGGCAGTGCCCAACACTGAAGCTTTCTTT.

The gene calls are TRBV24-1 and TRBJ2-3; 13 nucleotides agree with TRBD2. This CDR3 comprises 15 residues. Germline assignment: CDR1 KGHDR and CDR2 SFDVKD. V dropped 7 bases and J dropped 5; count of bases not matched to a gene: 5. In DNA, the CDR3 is TGTGCCACCAGGCTAGGGACTAGCGGGAAAGATACGCAGTATTTT. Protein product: CATRLGTSGKDTQYF.

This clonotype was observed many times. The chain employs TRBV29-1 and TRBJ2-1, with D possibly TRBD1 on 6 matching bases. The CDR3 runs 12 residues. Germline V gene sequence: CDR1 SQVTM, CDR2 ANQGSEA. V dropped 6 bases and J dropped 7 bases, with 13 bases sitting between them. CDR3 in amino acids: CSVGEQGNEQFF. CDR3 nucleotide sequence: TGCAGCGTGGGGGAACAGGGAAATGAGCAGTTCTTC.

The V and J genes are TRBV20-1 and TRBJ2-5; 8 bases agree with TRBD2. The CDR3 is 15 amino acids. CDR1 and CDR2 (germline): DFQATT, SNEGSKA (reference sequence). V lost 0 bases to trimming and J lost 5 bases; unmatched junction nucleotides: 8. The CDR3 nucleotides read TGCAGTGCTAGAGAGAGCGGGAGAGGGGGTGAGACCCAGTACTTC. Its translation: CSARESGRGGETQYF.

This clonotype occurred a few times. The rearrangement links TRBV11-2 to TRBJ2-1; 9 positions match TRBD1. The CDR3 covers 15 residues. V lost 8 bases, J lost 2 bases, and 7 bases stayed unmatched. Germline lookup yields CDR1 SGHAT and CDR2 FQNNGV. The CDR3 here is CASGEQGATYNEQFF. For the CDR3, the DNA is TGTGCCAGCGGCGAACAGGGGGCCACCTACAATGAGCAGTTCTTC.

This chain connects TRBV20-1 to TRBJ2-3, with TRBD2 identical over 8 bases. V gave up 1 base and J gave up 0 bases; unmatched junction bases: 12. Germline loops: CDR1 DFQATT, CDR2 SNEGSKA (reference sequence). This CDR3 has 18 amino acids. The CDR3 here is CSARVGQAGGFSTDTQYF. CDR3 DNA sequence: TGCAGTGCTAGAGTCGGTCAGGCGGGAGGTTTTAGCACAGATACGCAGTATTTT.

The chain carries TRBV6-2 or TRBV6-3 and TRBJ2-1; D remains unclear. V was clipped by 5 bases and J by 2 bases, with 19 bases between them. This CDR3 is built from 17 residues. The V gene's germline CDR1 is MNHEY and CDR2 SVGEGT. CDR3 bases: TGTGCCAGCAGTGACCGGGTTAGGGCTACCACCTACAATGAGCAGTTCTTC. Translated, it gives CASSDRVRATTYNEQFF.

The CDR3 spells CSGAGLTYGLNEQFF. The CDR3 DNA reads as TGCAGTGGTGCGGGACTTACATATGGTCTCAATGAGCAGTTCTTC. V and J are TRBV20-1 and TRBJ2-1; the D gene is possibly TRBD2 (6 bases). Germline lookup yields CDR1 DFQATT and CDR2 SNEGSKA (reference sequence). With 7 bases removed from V and 6 bases from J, the gap between germline ends came to 22 bases. This CDR3 contains 15 residues.

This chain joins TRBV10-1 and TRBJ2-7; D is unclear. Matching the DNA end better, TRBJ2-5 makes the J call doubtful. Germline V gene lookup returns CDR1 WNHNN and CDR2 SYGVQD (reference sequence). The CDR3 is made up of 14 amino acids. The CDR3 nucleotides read TGCGCCAGCAGTGAGTCGGGGTCCCAGGAGACCCAGTACTTC. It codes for CASSESGSQETQYF.

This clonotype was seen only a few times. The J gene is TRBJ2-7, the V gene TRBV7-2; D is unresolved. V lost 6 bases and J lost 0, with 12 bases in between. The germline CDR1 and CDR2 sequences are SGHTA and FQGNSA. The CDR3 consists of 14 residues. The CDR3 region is CASRTEITSYEQYF. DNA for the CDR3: TGTGCCAGCAGAACAGAGATTACCTCCTACGAGCAGTACTTC.

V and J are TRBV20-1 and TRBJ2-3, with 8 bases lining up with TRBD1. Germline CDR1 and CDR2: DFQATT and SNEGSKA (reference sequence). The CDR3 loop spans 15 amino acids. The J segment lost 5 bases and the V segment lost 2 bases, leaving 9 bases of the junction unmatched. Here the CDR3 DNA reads TGCAGTGCTAGAAGACCGAAACAGGGGGAAGATACGCAGTATTTT. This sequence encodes CSARRPKQGEDTQYF.

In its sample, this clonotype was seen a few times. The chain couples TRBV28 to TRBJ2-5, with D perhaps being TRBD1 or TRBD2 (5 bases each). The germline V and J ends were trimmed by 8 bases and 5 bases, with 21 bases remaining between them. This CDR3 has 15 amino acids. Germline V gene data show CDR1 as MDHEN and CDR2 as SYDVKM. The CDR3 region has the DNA TGTGCCAGCGCGCTAAGAGTGGGGACGGGGGAGACCCAGTACTTC. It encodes CASALRVGTGETQYF.

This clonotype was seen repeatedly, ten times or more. The CDR3 spells CASSLGGQGQETQYF. The CDR3 nucleotides read TGTGCCAGCAGCTTAGGCGGACAGGGCCAAGAGACCCAGTACTTC. V usage is TRBV7-9 and J usage is TRBJ2-5, with 8 bases lining up with TRBD1. From germline, CDR1 is SEHNR and CDR2 FQNEAQ (reference sequence). The CDR3 has 15 amino acids. V shed 1 base and J 1 base; nucleotides not matched to a gene: 2.